Listed here are 22 T cell receptor beta chains from one sample, sequenced in a study of T cell responses to AZD1222 COVID-19 vaccine. Sequencing used immunoSEQ multiplex PCR; TCRdb keeps in-frame clones, though not all of them. Seen here are 150,000 to 200,000 clones, approximately 90% observed once, and the top ten hold over 1.5%. This sample comprised peripheral blood, obtained 28 days after the second AZD1222 dose. The receptors shown here come from an adult who received the AZD1222 COVID-19 vaccine.

This rearrangement joins TRBV7-9 to TRBJ2-1, with 9 bases matching TRBD2. V shed 1 base, J shed 12 bases, and the junction held 10 bases outside the gene matches. Per the germline V gene, CDR1 is SEHNR and CDR2 is FQNEAQ (reference sequence). The CDR3 consists of 15 residues. This chain's CDR3 is CASSLVSSGNALQFF. The CDR3, as DNA: TGTGCCAGCAGCTTAGTGTCTAGCGGGAATGCCCTGCAGTTCTTC.

This clone was recorded a few times. In nucleotides, the CDR3 is TGTGCCAGCAGCGTAGACCTATGGGACAGGACCATCACAGATACGCAGTATTTT. It is translated as CASSVDLWDRTITDTQYF. V usage is TRBV9 and J usage is TRBJ2-3, with 8 bases identical to TRBD1. V gave up 0 bases and J gave up 2 bases; unmatched junction bases: 11. This CDR3 comprises 18 residues. The germline V gene encodes CDR1 SGDLS and CDR2 YYNGEE. The complete variable domain, with remaining parts taken from reference TRBV9 and TRBJ2-3, reads DSGVTQTPKHLITATGQRVTLRCSPRSGDLSVYWYQQSLDQGLQFLIQYYNGEERAKGNILERFSAQQFPDLHSELNLSSLELGDSALYFCASSVDLWDRTITDTQYFGPGTRLTVL.

The chain has TRBV5-1 and TRBJ2-1, with 12 nucleotides matching TRBD2. Germline CDR1 reads SGHRS; CDR2 reads YFSETQ. V was clipped by 1 base and J by 4 bases; unmatched bases: 3. There are 16 residues in the CDR3. In DNA form, the CDR3 reads TGCGCCAGCAGCTTGACTAGCGGGGGGCAGTACAATGAGCAGTTCTTC. Amino acids: CASSLTSGGQYNEQFF. Based on the CDR3 plus reference TRBV5-1 and TRBJ2-1, the full variable domain is KAGVTQTPRYLIKTRGQQVTLSCSPISGHRSVSWYQQTPGQGLQFLFEYFSETQRNKGNFPGRFSGRQFSNSRSEMNVSTLELGDSALYLCASSLTSGGQYNEQFFGPGTRLTVL.

The chain couples TRBV5-1 to TRBJ2-2; D remains ambiguous. The germline CDR1 and CDR2 sequences are SGHRS and YFSETQ. This CDR3 has 13 residues. V shed 0 bases and J shed 7 bases, with 7 bases lying between them. CDR3 in amino acids: CASSLDGRGELFF. In DNA form, the CDR3 reads TGCGCCAGCAGCTTGGACGGCCGCGGGGAGCTGTTTTTT.

This clone was seen a single time. This chain links TRBV3-1 (or the pseudogene TRBV3-2) with TRBJ2-3, with 9 bases aligning to TRBD2. Germline loops: CDR1 LGHDT, CDR2 YNNKEL (reference sequence). Trimming took 0 bases from V and 2 from J; bases not matched to a gene: 6. The CDR3 sequence is 17 residues long. The CDR3 spells CASSQDQERGATDTQYF. For the CDR3, the DNA is TGTGCCAGCAGCCAAGATCAGGAGCGGGGGGCCACAGATACGCAGTATTTT.

The chain carries TRBV5-4 and TRBJ1-1; D unclear. CDR1 and CDR2 from the germline V gene are SGHNT and YYREEE (reference sequence). V was pared by 0 bases and J by 1 base, with 7 bases between. The CDR3 totals 14 residues. The CDR3 region has the DNA TGTGCCAGCAGCTTGGCCGTTGGGAACACTGAAGCTTTCTTT. Its translation: CASSLAVGNTEAFF.

V gene TRBV30 combines with J gene TRBJ1-4, with D perhaps matching TRBD1 (6 bases). Germline values: CDR1 GTSNPN, CDR2 SVGIG (reference sequence). This CDR3 is built from 14 residues. The V end was cut by 0 bases, the J end by 1 base, with 6 bases between. The CDR3 protein is CAWSVGGTNEKLFF. CDR3 coding DNA: TGTGCCTGGAGTGTAGGGGGAACTAATGAAAAACTGTTTTTT.

This clone has a handful of counts. The chain carries TRBV25-1 and TRBJ2-5; D is possibly TRBD1 or TRBD2 (5 bases each). Between the trimmed V and J ends, which lost 4 bases and 4 bases, there was a span of 16 bases. The CDR3 totals 15 residues. Looked up from germline, CDR1 is MGHDK and CDR2 is SYGVNS. In nucleotides, the CDR3 is TGTGCCAGCAGTGTCCACTCGGGACGCCGAGAGACCCAGTACTTC. Its protein product is CASSVHSGRRETQYF.

V is TRBV9 and J is TRBJ2-3; D gene uncertain. Trimming shortened V by 0 bases and J by 2 bases, and 16 bases separated the two germline ends. The germline V gene encodes CDR1 SGDLS and CDR2 YYNGEE. The CDR3 spans 17 residues. This chain's CDR3 is CASSVGLGELVTDTQYF. The CDR3 nucleotides read TGTGCCAGCAGCGTAGGGCTTGGGGAATTAGTCACAGATACGCAGTATTTT.

This rearrangement joins TRBV29-1 to TRBJ2-5, with 7 bases that match TRBD1. J gave up 5 bases and V 0 bases, and 15 bases lay outside the gene matches. The CDR3 has 17 amino acids. The germline gives CDR1 SQVTM, CDR2 ANQGSEA. CDR3 coding DNA: TGCAGCGTTGAAGATCTAAGACAGGGAGATGGTCGGGAGACCCAGTACTTC. This sequence encodes CSVEDLRQGDGRETQYF.

A single count supports this clone. The chain links TRBV19 to TRBJ2-5; the match to TRBD2 covers 7 bases. Germline-derived CDR1 and CDR2 are LNHDA and SQIVND (reference sequence). This CDR3 region has 14 residues. V was pared by 6 bases and J by 5 bases, with 9 bases of the junction left unmatched. CDR3 residues: CASRPRLAGETQYF. The CDR3 coding sequence is TGTGCCAGTAGACCGCGACTAGCCGGCGAGACCCAGTACTTC.

The chain joins TRBV12-5 to TRBJ2-3; 7 bases line up with TRBD1. Germline values: CDR1 LGHNT, CDR2 FRNRAP. The CDR3 consists of 18 residues. After removal of 2 bases from V and 0 bases from J, the junction contained 11 bases not matched to a gene. The CDR3 reads CASGLPPTGKTSTDTQYF. The CDR3 nucleotides are TGTGCTAGTGGTTTGCCCCCGACAGGGAAAACTAGCACAGATACGCAGTATTTT.

The genes are TRBV21-1 and TRBJ2-2; the listed D gene, TRBD2, was not tested against the DNA. TRBV21-1 is a pseudogene. This CDR3 has 18 residues. CDR3 amino acids: CASSKSETSGSGTGELFF. In nucleotides, the CDR3 is TGTGCCAGCAGCAAATCGGAAACTAGCGGGAGTGGGACCGGGGAGCTGTTTTTT.

J is TRBJ1-2 and V is TRBV4-1, with 9 bases aligning to TRBD1. V trimming: 5 bases; J trimming: 4 bases; junction bases outside the gene matches: 8. CDR3 length equals 15 residues. The germline V gene has CDR1 MGHRA and CDR2 YSYEKL. The CDR3 sequence: CASSSTGTGLYGYTF. The CDR3 region has the DNA TGCGCCAGCAGCTCGACCGGGACAGGGCTCTATGGCTACACCTTC.

The chain uses TRBV16 and TRBJ1-2; no reliable D call. Trimming cost V 5 bases and J 1 base, with 8 bases left between them. Germline V gives CDR1 KGHSY, CDR2 FQNENV. This CDR3 has 13 residues. This CDR3 reads CASSAMVNYGYTF. The CDR3 DNA reads TGTGCCAGCAGCGCTATGGTTAACTATGGCTACACCTTC. The whole variable domain, remainder taken from reference TRBV16 and TRBJ1-2, is GEEVAQTPKHLVRGEGQKAKLYCAPIKGHSYVFWYQQVLKNEFKFLISFQNENVFDETGMPKERFSAKCLPNSPCSLEIQATKLEDSAVYFCASSAMVNYGYTFGSGTRLTVV.

This clone has only one observation. The chain combines TRBV9 with TRBJ2-3, with a tentative D call TRBD2 (5 bases). In germline, CDR1 is SGDLS, CDR2 YYNGEE. Trimming left V 0 bases short and J 2 bases short, with 16 bases between. This CDR3 has 17 residues. CDR3 region: CASSVEGLAGFTDTQYF. CDR3 sequence (DNA): TGTGCCAGCAGCGTAGAAGGTTTGGCGGGTTTCACAGATACGCAGTATTTT.

V usage is TRBV5-6 and J usage is TRBJ1-2, with TRBD1 identical over 7 bases. This CDR3 is built from 15 residues. CDR1 and CDR2 (germline): SGHDT, YYEEEE. V shed 1 base, J shed 4 bases, and the junction held 7 bases outside the gene matches. CDR3 coding DNA: TGTGCCAGCAGCTTGACAGGGGTACAAGGCTATGGCTACACCTTC. This sequence encodes CASSLTGVQGYGYTF.

The chain combines TRBV19 with TRBJ2-1; D gene ambiguous. Germline V gene data show CDR1 as LNHDA and CDR2 as SQIVND (reference sequence). The CDR3 is 15 residues long. V gave up 1 base and J gave up 8 bases, with 15 bases separating them. The CDR3 DNA follows: TGTGCCAGTAGTATAGTTGGGCTCTCCTGGGATGAGCAGTTCTTC. It codes for CASSIVGLSWDEQFF.

V is TRBV25-1 and J is TRBJ2-5, with D uncertain. This CDR3 has 12 residues. Germline V gives CDR1 MGHDK, CDR2 SYGVNS. V was shortened by 1 base and J by 5 bases, with 5 bases between the two germline ends. The CDR3 protein is CASSESPETQYF. The CDR3 DNA reads as TGTGCCAGCAGTGAATCCCCGGAGACCCAGTACTTC.

V is TRBV18 and J is TRBJ1-6; D uncertain. The CDR3 covers 17 residues. From germline, CDR1 is KGHSH and CDR2 LQKENI. V was clipped by 1 base and J by 9 bases, with 19 bases between them. The CDR3 sequence is CASSPQEVDKRLSPLHF. CDR3 DNA sequence: TGTGCCAGCTCACCACAGGAGGTAGACAAACGGCTTTCACCCCTCCACTTT.

The sample holds one count of this clone. This rearrangement joins TRBV9 to TRBJ2-3, with TRBD2 matching over 9 bases. Per the germline V gene, CDR1 is SGDLS and CDR2 is YYNGEE. This CDR3 has 16 residues. With 4 bases clipped from V and 5 bases from J, the junction kept 11 bases outside the gene matches. CDR3 coding DNA: TGTGCCAGCAGCCCCGTGGGTAGCGGGAGAATAGATACGCAGTATTTT. Its protein is CASSPVGSGRIDTQYF.

This clone has more than one count but fewer than ten. The chain links TRBV5-6 to TRBJ2-3; D is possibly TRBD1 (7 bases). From germline, CDR1 is SGHDT and CDR2 YYEEEE. The CDR3 contains 17 residues. V was pared by 3 bases and J by 2 bases, with 19 bases between. CDR3 sequence (DNA): TGTGCCAGCAGCTCCTGGGCAGGGGGGCCTATCACAGATACGCAGTATTTT. Translated: CASSSWAGGPITDTQYF.